The T cell receptor beta chain under discussion was sequenced for a study of T cells in Graves' hyperthyroidism and ophthalmopathy. Note on this clonotype: A much larger clone sits a single nucleotide away, making a read error possible.

Regions amplified from RNA transcripts were the TCR beta CDR3 regions. Carried out on the TCR CDR3, a first-round RT-PCR used the HTBI primer set. TCRdb re-derived calls from the multiplex PCR reads in MiXCR, one entry per CDR3 protein. This table holds 640,000 or so distinct CDR3 sequences, approximately 14% found once. The CDR3 runs to 16 residues. V lost 5 bases to trimming and J lost 5 bases; unmatched junction nucleotides: 8. Germline V gives CDR1 SGHTA, CDR2 FQGNSA. The TCR was taken from a woman under 30 with Graves' ophthalmopathy. V usage is TRBV7-2 and J usage is TRBJ2-3; 12 positions match TRBD2. The sequenced sample consisted of blood. The CDR3, as DNA: TGTGCCAGCAGCCTCAGACTAGCGGGAGCGATAGATACGCAGTATTTT. Protein: CASSLRLAGAIDTQYF. Drawing the rest from reference TRBV7-2 and TRBJ2-3, the complete variable domain is GAGVSQSPSNKVTEKGKDVELRCDPISGHTALYWYRQSLGQGLEFLIYFQGNSAPDKSGLPSDRFSAERTGGSVSTLTIQRTQQEDSAVYLCASSLRLAGAIDTQYFGPGTRLTVL.